A selection of T cell receptor beta chains follows, all from one sample in a study of blood T cell repertoires in COVID-19. Sequencing was performed with immunoSEQ multiplex PCR; in TCRdb, only in-frame clones are kept and a portion is missing. This sample has some 250,000 clones, with roughly 86% found just once. Material: PBMCs or T cells enriched from blood (not recorded which). The receptors stem from a young woman with acute COVID-19. Each CDR3 is given with its conserved first and last residue. Fields, in order: clone size, V gene, D gene, J gene, CDR3 protein, CDR3 DNA. A D gene is named only where the DNA matches it firmly. Not all rows give a size; the values are once, few, many and, for expanded clones, a class.

.	TRBV6-5	.	TRBJ2-5	CATGRQGGETQYF	TGTGCCACCGGTCGCCAGGGGGGAGAGACCCAGTACTTC
.	TRBV27	TRBD1	TRBJ2-2	CASSWGTGNTGELFF	TGTGCCAGCAGTTGGGGGACAGGGAACACCGGGGAGCTGTTTTTT
many	TRBV6-2/TRBV6-3	TRBD1	TRBJ1-5	CASSYVRDRKGDNQPQHF	TGTGCCAGCAGTTACGTCCGGGACAGGAAAGGAGACAATCAGCCCCAGCATTTT
.	TRBV29-1	.	TRBJ1-1	CSVVAPEGGHTEAFF	TGCAGCGTTGTGGCGCCTGAGGGTGGGCACACTGAAGCTTTCTTT
.	TRBV9	TRBD2	TRBJ2-5	CASSPSGGATRSRETQYF	TGTGCCAGCAGTCCTAGCGGGGGGGCCACTCGGTCCCGAGAGACCCAGTACTTC
.	TRBV7-2	.	TRBJ1-2	CASSLLRESYGYTF	TGTGCCAGCAGCTTACTCCGGGAGAGCTATGGCTACACCTTC
.	TRBV6-5	TRBD1	TRBJ1-5	CASRQTGVQPQHF	TGTGCCAGCAGGCAGACAGGGGTGCAGCCCCAGCATTTT
few	TRBV12-5	.	TRBJ1-1	CASGSGQGPEAFF	TGTGCTAGTGGTTCAGGGCAGGGGCCTGAAGCTTTCTTT
.	TRBV11-2	.	TRBJ1-2	CASSFQGGYTF	TGTGCCAGCAGCTTTCAGGGGGGCTACACCTTC
.	TRBV11-2	TRBD2	TRBJ2-2	CASSANLAGVTGELFF	TGTGCCAGCAGCGCAAACCTAGCGGGCGTCACCGGGGAGCTGTTTTTT
once	TRBV29-1	TRBD1	TRBJ1-2	CSVEDLGTGRNYGYTF	TGCAGCGTTGAAGATTTAGGGACAGGGAGGAACTATGGCTACACCTTC
.	TRBV2	.	TRBJ1-4	CASSEMPRTGEKLFF	TGTGCCAGCAGTGAAATGCCGCGAACAGGGGAAAAACTGTTTTTT
.	TRBV4-1	TRBD1	TRBJ1-4	CASSQGDRFNEKLFF	TGCGCCAGCAGCCAAGGGGACAGGTTTAATGAAAAACTGTTTTTT
.	TRBV6-5	TRBD1	TRBJ1-5	CASMGQGGQPQHF	TGTGCCAGCATGGGCCAGGGGGGCCAGCCCCAGCATTTT
.	TRBV20-1	.	TRBJ1-6	CSASTGTGTNNSPLHF	TGCAGTGCTAGTACCGGTACAGGAACCAATAATTCACCCCTCCACTTT
.	TRBV23-1	.	TRBJ1-5	CASSQDGLSNSNQPQHF	TGCGCCAGCAGTCAAGACGGACTCTCAAATAGCAATCAGCCCCAGCATTTT
.	TRBV5-1	.	TRBJ2-5	CASSYRQVGETQYF	TGCGCCAGCAGCTATAGACAGGTGGGCGAGACCCAGTACTTC
.	TRBV4-1	.	TRBJ1-4	CASSPRQATNEKLFF	TGCGCCAGCAGCCCCAGACAGGCAACTAATGAAAAACTGTTTTTT
.	TRBV2	TRBD2	TRBJ2-3	CASSEGRIEGGGSDTQYF	TGTGCCAGCAGTGAAGGACGGATCGAGGGCGGGGGGTCAGATACGCAGTATTTT
.	TRBV27	TRBD1	TRBJ2-7	CASSLSVRGTVSYEQYF	TGTGCCAGCAGTTTATCGGTCAGGGGGACCGTCTCCTACGAGCAGTACTTC
.	TRBV7-9	TRBD1	TRBJ1-1	CASSLAATGLETEAFF	TGTGCCAGCAGCTTAGCCGCGACAGGGCTAGAAACTGAAGCTTTCTTT
.	TRBV5-4	.	TRBJ1-6	CASRRVRNSPLHF	TGTGCCAGCAGGAGGGTTCGTAATTCACCCCTCCACTTT
.	TRBV4-3	.	TRBJ1-2	CASSQEATELYGYTF	TGCGCCAGCAGCCAAGAGGCGACAGAACTCTATGGCTACACCTTC
.	TRBV27	TRBD1	TRBJ1-2	CASSSDRGIRANYGYTF	TGTGCCAGCAGTTCCGACAGGGGAATCCGAGCTAACTATGGCTACACCTTC
.	TRBV11-2	TRBD2	TRBJ2-1	CASSPGTSGGNEQFF	TGTGCCAGCAGCCCCGGGACTAGCGGGGGCAATGAGCAGTTCTTC
.	TRBV15	TRBD2	TRBJ2-5	CATSRGTSGGPQETQYF	TGTGCCACCAGCAGGGGGACTAGCGGGGGTCCCCAGGAGACCCAGTACTTC
.	TRBV5-6	.	TRBJ2-3	CASSSGLRTDTQYF	TGTGCCAGCAGCTCGGGATTACGCACAGATACGCAGTATTTT
.	TRBV4-1	TRBD2	TRBJ2-5	CASSPGSSGEETQYF	TGCGCCAGCAGCCCCGGTAGTAGCGGGGAAGAGACCCAGTACTTC
.	TRBV12-5	.	TRBJ1-4	CASGRQVYNEKLFF	TGTGCTAGTGGGAGACAGGTTTATAATGAAAAACTGTTTTTT
.	TRBV10-3	.	TRBJ1-3	CAISEDSSGNTIYF	TGTGCCATCAGCGAGGACAGCTCTGGAAACACCATATATTTT
.	TRBV11-2	TRBD1	TRBJ1-2	CASSALNRGRPYSYGYTF	TGTGCCAGCAGCGCCCTGAACAGGGGGCGGCCGTATTCCTATGGCTACACCTTC
once	TRBV4-3	.	TRBJ1-6	CASSQNPTGWSPLHF	TGCGCCAGCAGCCAAAACCCGACCGGGTGGTCACCCCTCCACTTT
.	TRBV28	.	TRBJ1-2	CASAGAGWNGYTF	TGTGCCAGCGCTGGGGCAGGGTGGAATGGCTACACCTTC
few	TRBV6-5	TRBD2	TRBJ2-3	CASSYSGALTDTQYF	TGTGCCAGCAGTTATAGCGGGGCCCTCACAGATACGCAGTATTTT
.	TRBV3-1/TRBV3-2	TRBD1	TRBJ2-2	CASSQGTGNTGELFF	TGTGCCAGCAGCCAAGGGACAGGGAACACCGGGGAGCTGTTTTTT
.	TRBV4-2	.	TRBJ1-1	CASSQDWGRRNTEAFF	TGTGCCAGCAGCCAAGATTGGGGCAGGAGGAACACTGAAGCTTTCTTT
.	TRBV14	.	TRBJ1-6	CASSPGSGRSPLHF	TGTGCCAGCAGCCCCGGTTCAGGGCGTTCACCCCTCCACTTT
few	TRBV4-3	TRBD2	TRBJ2-2	CASSQDRGGYTGELFF	TGCGCCAGCAGCCAAGATCGCGGGGGGTACACCGGGGAGCTGTTTTTT
.	TRBV19	.	TRBJ1-3	CASSIRGSGNTIYF	TGTGCCAGTAGTATCCGGGGATCTGGAAACACCATATATTTT
.	TRBV6-5	.	TRBJ1-2	CASSYGDQGRGGYTF	TGTGCCAGCAGTTACGGTGATCAGGGGCGAGGGGGCTACACCTTC
.	TRBV6-5	.	TRBJ1-2	CAAIGRWNNYGYTF	TGTGCCGCAATCGGCAGGTGGAACAACTATGGCTACACCTTC
.	TRBV30	.	TRBJ1-5	CAWSTPNQPQHF	TGTGCCTGGAGTACACCCAATCAGCCCCAGCATTTT
.	TRBV6-5	.	TRBJ1-2	CASSYSIWEGRYGYTF	TGTGCCAGCAGTTACTCGATATGGGAGGGCCGCTATGGCTACACCTTC
.	TRBV10-2	TRBD1	TRBJ2-1	CASSESTGYNEQFF	TGCGCCAGCAGTGAGTCGACAGGGTACAATGAGCAGTTCTTC
.	TRBV7-8	.	TRBJ1-1	CASKTGKLNTEAFF	TGTGCCAGCAAAACGGGAAAATTGAACACTGAAGCTTTCTTT
.	TRBV20-1	.	TRBJ1-4	CSASPGGGGEKLFF	TGCAGTGCTAGTCCGGGGGGTGGTGGTGAAAAACTGTTTTTT
.	TRBV19	.	TRBJ1-1	CASRARVNTEAFF	TGTGCCAGTAGGGCCAGGGTGAACACTGAAGCTTTCTTT
once	TRBV21-1	.	TRBJ2-1	CASSKVTEQGEQFF	TGTGCCAGCAGCAAAGTGACAGAACAGGGTGAGCAGTTCTTC
.	TRBV3-1/TRBV3-2	.	TRBJ1-6	CASSQRMRSSPLHF	TGTGCCAGCAGCCAACGTATGAGGAGTTCACCCCTCCACTTT
.	TRBV24-1	TRBD1	TRBJ2-7	CATSDSGTGVTYEQYF	TGTGCCACCAGTGATTCCGGGACAGGGGTTACCTACGAGCAGTACTTC
.	TRBV5-6	TRBD1	TRBJ1-2	CASSLLDRDGGYTF	TGTGCCAGCAGCTTACTCGACAGGGACGGGGGCTACACCTTC
.	TRBV5-6	.	TRBJ1-2	CASSLVGVGYTF	TGTGCCAGCAGCTTGGTAGGGGTGGGCTACACCTTC
.	TRBV25-1	TRBD1	TRBJ1-3	CASSGRDSSGNTIYF	TGTGCCAGCAGTGGCCGGGACAGCTCTGGAAACACCATATATTTT
.	TRBV18	.	TRBJ2-7	CASSPLAVTTYEQYF	TGTGCCAGCTCACCACTAGCGGTAACAACGTACGAGCAGTACTTC
.	TRBV6-1	.	TRBJ1-1	CASSEPTFAEAFF	TGTGCCAGCAGTGAACCGACTTTCGCTGAAGCTTTCTTT
.	TRBV19	TRBD2	TRBJ2-7	CASSRGASGGYEQYF	TGTGCCAGTAGTAGGGGGGCTAGCGGGGGCTACGAGCAGTACTTC
.	TRBV29-1	.	TRBJ1-2	CSARGSGGGRGGYTF	TGCAGCGCCCGAGGGTCGGGAGGAGGAAGAGGCGGCTACACCTTC
.	TRBV7-2	.	TRBJ1-5	CASSLEDSSNQPQHF	TGTGCCAGCAGCTTGGAGGACAGCAGCAATCAGCCCCAGCATTTT
.	TRBV7-8	TRBD1	TRBJ1-6	CASSQTGQGLQFGSPLHF	TGTGCCAGCAGCCAAACTGGACAGGGCTTACAGTTCGGTTCACCCCTCCACTTT
.	TRBV19	TRBD1	TRBJ1-2	CASSSDRRGRYGYTF	TGTGCCAGTAGCTCTGATAGGAGGGGGCGATATGGCTACACCTTC